This TCR beta chain is drawn from a study of blood T cell repertoires in COVID-19. Whole-study context: COVID-19 samples from acute and convalescent phases originated in the United States, Italy and Spain. PBMCs, B-cell-depleted T cells, or T cells were the source of the cDNA or gDNA that made up the material.

Trimming stripped 3 bases from V and 10 bases from J, with 13 bases between. CDR3 length: 13 amino acids. In germline, CDR1 is SNHLY, CDR2 FYNNEI. Data came from immunoSEQ multiplex PCR; TCRdb stores just in-frame clones and leaves some out. The top ten clones hold approximately 0.9% of a sample with about 480,000 clones, 89% of them seen once. This TCR was sampled from a man aged 18 to 29 with COVID-19, enrolled during active disease. Source material: peripheral blood. J is TRBJ2-1 and V is TRBV2, with D possibly TRBD2 on 5 matching bases. The CDR3 DNA reads TGTGCCAGCAGTGAGGGCCGGGGAATCGAGCAGTTCTTC. Its protein product is CASSEGRGIEQFF.